The 11 T cell receptor beta chains below come from one sample, sequenced in a study of siplizumab effects on memory and regulatory T cells. Some clones are missing from TCRdb's copy, which holds only in-frame ones; the method was immunoSEQ multiplex PCR. The table lists some 100,000 clones, around 94% of them singletons. The sequenced material came from non-Treg CD4+ T cells sorted from blood. These receptors came from a human donor in good health.

V gene TRBV5-5 combines with J gene TRBJ2-1, with 10 bases lining up with TRBD2. The J segment lost 6 bases and the V segment lost 0 bases, leaving 6 bases of the junction unmatched. Germline assignment: CDR1 SGHKS and CDR2 YYEKEE (reference sequence). The CDR3 has 16 residues. In DNA, the CDR3 is TGTGCCAGCAGCTTGGTGCGGGCTAGCGGGAGCAATGAGCAGTTCTTC. Translated: CASSLVRASGSNEQFF.

The V call is TRBV6-5, the J call TRBJ2-3, with TRBD1 as a possible D gene (6 bases). Trimming stripped 1 base from V and 4 bases from J, with 15 bases between. CDR1 is MNHEY, CDR2 SVGAGI, per germline. The CDR3 has 16 amino acids. CDR3 residues: CASSYYGAGAADTQYF. CDR3 coding DNA: TGTGCCAGCAGTTACTACGGGGCAGGGGCGGCAGATACGCAGTATTTT.

This chain links TRBV29-1 with TRBJ1-4; tentatively, D is TRBD1 (5 bases). In germline, CDR1 is SQVTM, CDR2 ANQGSEA. V dropped 6 bases and J dropped 7 bases, with 12 bases sitting between them. The CDR3 runs 12 residues. The CDR3 DNA follows: TGCAGCGTCCAGGGCCTTGGTGAAAAACTGTTTTTT. Its translation: CSVQGLGEKLFF.

The chain joins TRBV18 to TRBJ2-3; TRBD2 might be the D (6 bases). The V gene lost 5 bases and the J gene lost 5 bases, with 17 bases spanning the gap. CDR1 is KGHSH, CDR2 LQKENI, per germline. This CDR3 region has 15 residues. CDR3 in amino acids: CASSRTRGFKDTQYF. In DNA, the CDR3 is TGTGCCAGCTCAAGAACTCGGGGGTTTAAAGATACGCAGTATTTT. The variable domain in full, with the rest retrieved from reference TRBV18 and TRBJ2-3, is NAGVMQNPRHLVRRRGQEARLRCSPMKGHSHVYWYRQLPEEGLKFMVYLQKENIIDESGMPKERFSAEFPKEGPSILRIQQVVRGDSAAYFCASSRTRGFKDTQYFGPGTRLTVL.

The chain recombines TRBV19 with TRBJ2-5; perhaps TRBD2 as D (6 bases). V was shortened by 4 bases and J by 7 bases, with 10 bases between the two germline ends. The CDR3 runs to 12 residues. Germline V gene data show CDR1 as LNHDA and CDR2 as SQIVND (reference sequence). CDR3 coding DNA: TGTGCCAGTAGTAGGGACTCTGGGACCCAGTACTTC. Translated: CASSRDSGTQYF. Combining the CDR3 with reference TRBV19 and TRBJ2-5 gives the whole variable domain DGGITQSPKYLFRKEGQNVTLSCEQNLNHDAMYWYRQDPGQGLRLIYYSQIVNDFQKGDIAEGYSVSREKKESFPLTVTSAQKNPTAFYLCASSRDSGTQYFGPGTRLLVL.

As DNA, the CDR3 is TGTGCCAGCACCGGACAGAAATACGAGCAGTACTTC. This sequence encodes CASTGQKYEQYF. The rearrangement links TRBV6-5 to TRBJ2-7; D might be TRBD1 (6 bases). Trimming shortened V by 7 bases and J by 4 bases, and 11 bases separated the two germline ends. The CDR3 has 12 amino acids. CDR1 is MNHEY and CDR2 is SVGAGI in the germline V gene.

The genes are TRBV30 and TRBJ1-1; the D is unclear. V lost 0 bases and J lost 0, with 17 bases in between. This CDR3 has 17 amino acids. Germline loops: CDR1 GTSNPN, CDR2 SVGIG (reference sequence). CDR3 amino acids: CAWSVSPGVPMNTEAFF. The DNA of the CDR3 is TGTGCCTGGAGTGTATCACCAGGTGTCCCCATGAACACTGAAGCTTTCTTT.

The rearrangement joins TRBV5-1 to TRBJ2-2, with 15 bases lining up with TRBD2. This CDR3 contains 16 residues. CDR1 and CDR2 from the germline V gene are SGHRS and YFSETQ. V gave up 4 bases and J gave up 6 bases; unmatched junction bases: 4. CDR3 amino acids: CASSQGLAGGAGELFF. CDR3 in DNA: TGCGCCAGCAGCCAAGGACTAGCGGGAGGGGCCGGGGAGCTGTTTTTT.

This clone was seen a single time. Here the CDR3 reads CASSRTTGVNTEAFF. DNA for the CDR3: TGCGCCAGCAGCCGCACTACAGGGGTGAACACTGAAGCTTTCTTT. The chain has TRBV5-1 and TRBJ1-1, with 7 bases that match TRBD1. The CDR3 is made up of 15 amino acids. CDR1 and CDR2 (germline): SGHRS, YFSETQ. J lost 0 bases, V lost 4 bases, and 6 bases had no gene match.

V and J are TRBV28 and TRBJ2-1; 8 bases agree with TRBD2. The CDR3 sequence is 15 residues long. The V gene end was trimmed by 4 bases and the J gene end by 2 bases; junction bases not matched to a gene: 4. Germline V lookup: CDR1 MDHEN, CDR2 SYDVKM. CDR3 in DNA: TGTGCCAGCAGTTCCGGGACTAGTACCTACAATGAGCAGTTCTTC. It translates to CASSSGTSTYNEQFF.

Notes on this clone: The germline gene is not matched at one end of the junction; a read error may be the cause. The chain uses TRBV11-3 and TRBJ2-3; perhaps TRBD2 as D (6 bases). The germline V gene encodes CDR1 SGHNT and CDR2 YENEEA. CDR3 length equals 14 residues. The chain's CDR3 is CASSARGSTNTQYF. The CDR3 nucleotides read TGTGCCAGCAGCGCCCGGGGGAGCACAAATACGCAGTATTTT.